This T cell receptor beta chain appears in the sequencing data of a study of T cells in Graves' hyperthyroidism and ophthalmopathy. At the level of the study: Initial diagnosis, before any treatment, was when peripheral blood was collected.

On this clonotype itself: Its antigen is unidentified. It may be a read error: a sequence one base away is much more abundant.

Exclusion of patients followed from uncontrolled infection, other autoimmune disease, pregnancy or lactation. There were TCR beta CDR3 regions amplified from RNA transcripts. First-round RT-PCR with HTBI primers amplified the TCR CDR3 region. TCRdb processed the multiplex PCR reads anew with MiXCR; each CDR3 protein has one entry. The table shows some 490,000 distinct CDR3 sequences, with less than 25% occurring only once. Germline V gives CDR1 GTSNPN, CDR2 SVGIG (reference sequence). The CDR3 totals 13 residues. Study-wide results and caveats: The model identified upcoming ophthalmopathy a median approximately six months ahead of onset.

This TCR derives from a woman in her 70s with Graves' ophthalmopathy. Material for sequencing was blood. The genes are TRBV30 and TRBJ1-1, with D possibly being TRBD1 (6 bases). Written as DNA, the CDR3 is TGTGCCTGGAGTAACGGGGGGGGCACTGAAGCTTCCTTT. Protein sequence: CAWSNGGGTEASF. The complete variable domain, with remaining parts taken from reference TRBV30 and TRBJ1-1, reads SQTIHQWPATLVQPVGSPLSLECTVEGTSNPNLYWYRQAAGRGLQLLFYSVGIGQISSEVPQNLSASRPQDRQFILSSKKLLLSDSGFYLCAWSNGGGTEASFGQGTRLTVV.